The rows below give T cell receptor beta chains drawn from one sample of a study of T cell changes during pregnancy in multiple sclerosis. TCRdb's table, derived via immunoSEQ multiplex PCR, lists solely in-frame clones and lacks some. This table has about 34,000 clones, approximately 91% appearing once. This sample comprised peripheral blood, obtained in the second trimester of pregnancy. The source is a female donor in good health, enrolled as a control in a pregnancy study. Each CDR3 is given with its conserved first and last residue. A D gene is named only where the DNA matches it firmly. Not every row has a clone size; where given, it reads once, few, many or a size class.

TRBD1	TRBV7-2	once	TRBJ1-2	CASRGQGVYGYTF	TGTGCCAGCAGGGGACAGGGAGTCTATGGCTACACCTTC
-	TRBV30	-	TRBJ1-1	CAWRKIWQGPFSDTEAFF	TGTGCCTGGAGGAAAATCTGGCAGGGCCCATTCTCGGACACTGAAGCTTTCTTT
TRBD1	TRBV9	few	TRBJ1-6	CASSVGDRADSPLHF	TGTGCCAGCAGCGTAGGGGACAGGGCGGATTCACCCCTCCACTTT
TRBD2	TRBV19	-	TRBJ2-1	CASTPMRSGGYNEQFF	TGTGCCAGTACCCCTATGCGGAGCGGGGGGTACAATGAGCAGTTCTTC
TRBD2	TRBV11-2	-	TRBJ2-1	CASSSGLGRNEQFF	TGTGCCAGCAGCTCGGGACTAGGGCGGAATGAGCAGTTCTTC
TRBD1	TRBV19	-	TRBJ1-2	CASSTETGAGGYTF	TGTGCCAGTAGTACCGAGACAGGGGCTGGCGGCTACACCTTC
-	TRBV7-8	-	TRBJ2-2	CASLRDRKNTGELFF	TGTGCCAGCCTAAGAGACAGAAAGAACACCGGGGAGCTGTTTTTT
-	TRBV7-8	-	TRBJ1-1	CASSLARSAMNTEAFF	TGTGCCAGCAGCTTAGCGCGGTCAGCCATGAACACTGAAGCTTTCTTT
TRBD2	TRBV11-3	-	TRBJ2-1	CASSSPLAGGHNEQFF	TGTGCCAGCAGCTCGCCGCTAGCGGGAGGACACAATGAGCAGTTCTTC
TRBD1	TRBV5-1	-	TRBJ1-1	CASSLAGGWNTEAFF	TGCGCCAGCAGCTTGGCAGGGGGCTGGAACACTGAAGCTTTCTTT
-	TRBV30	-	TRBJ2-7	CAWSVGGFKGEQYF	TGTGCCTGGAGTGTCGGGGGTTTTAAAGGCGAGCAGTACTTC
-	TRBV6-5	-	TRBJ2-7	CASSRTGKDSEQYF	TGTGCCAGCAGCCGTACAGGGAAGGATTCCGAGCAGTACTTC
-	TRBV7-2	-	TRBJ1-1	CASSIAPVNTEAFF	TGTGCCAGCAGCATTGCCCCAGTGAACACTGAAGCTTTCTTT
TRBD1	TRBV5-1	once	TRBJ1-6	CASSLTDREFYNSPLHF	TGCGCCAGCAGCTTGACCGACAGGGAGTTTTATAATTCACCCCTCCACTTT
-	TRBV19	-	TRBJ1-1	CASSPLGGNAEAFF	TGTGCCAGTAGTCCGCTGGGGGGAAACGCTGAAGCTTTCTTT
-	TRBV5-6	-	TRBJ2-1	CASSLRQFESGEQFF	TGTGCCAGCAGCCTTCGACAGTTTGAAAGCGGGGAGCAGTTCTTC
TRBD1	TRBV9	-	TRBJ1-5	CASSATGDGNQPQHF	TGTGCCAGCAGCGCGACAGGGGATGGCAATCAGCCCCAGCATTTT
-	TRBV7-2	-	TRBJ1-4	CASSLDGRPNEKLFF	TGTGCCAGCAGCTTAGACGGCAGGCCGAATGAAAAACTGTTTTTT
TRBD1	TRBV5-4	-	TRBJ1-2	CASSGTLQGSSLLGYGYTF	TGTGCCAGCAGCGGGACGTTACAGGGGAGCTCTTTATTAGGCTATGGCTACACCTTC
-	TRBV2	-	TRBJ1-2	CASQTGGDYGYTF	TGTGCCAGCCAGACCGGGGGAGACTATGGCTACACCTTC
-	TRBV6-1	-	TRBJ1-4	CASRLQITNEKLFF	TGTGCCAGCAGATTACAGATTACTAATGAAAAACTGTTTTTT
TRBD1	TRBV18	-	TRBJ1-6	CASSPPDRGLTNYNSPLHF	TGTGCCAGCTCACCACCGGACAGGGGCCTAACGAATTATAATTCACCCCTCCACTTT
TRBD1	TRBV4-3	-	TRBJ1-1	CASSQDSGGGTEAFF	TGCGCCAGCAGCCAAGATTCAGGGGGCGGCACTGAAGCTTTCTTT
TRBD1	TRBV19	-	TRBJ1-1	CASKPGGSTEAFF	TGTGCCAGTAAGCCAGGGGGGAGCACTGAAGCTTTCTTT
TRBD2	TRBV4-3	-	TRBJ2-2	CASSARLAGGTYTGELFF	TGCGCCAGCAGCGCCCGACTAGCGGGGGGGACTTACACCGGGGAGCTGTTTTTT
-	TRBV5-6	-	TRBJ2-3	CASSLVMGSSTDTQYF	TGTGCCAGCAGCTTGGTTATGGGGAGTAGCACAGATACGCAGTATTTT
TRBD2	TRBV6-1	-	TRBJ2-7	CASSRERGTYEQYF	TGTGCCAGCAGTAGAGAGCGGGGGACCTACGAGCAGTACTTC
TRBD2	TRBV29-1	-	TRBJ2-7	CSVEDLSGRDYEQYF	TGCAGCGTTGAAGATCTCAGCGGGAGAGACTACGAGCAGTACTTC
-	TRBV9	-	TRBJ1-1	CASSVEQGGTEAFF	TGTGCCAGCAGCGTAGAACAGGGAGGGACTGAAGCTTTCTTT
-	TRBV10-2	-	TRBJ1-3	CASSAQGPGGRNTIYF	TGCGCCAGCAGTGCGCAAGGTCCCGGGGGACGAAACACCATATATTTT
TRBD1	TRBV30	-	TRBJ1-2	CAWTADRDWGGYTF	TGTGCCTGGACGGCGGACAGGGACTGGGGTGGCTACACCTTC
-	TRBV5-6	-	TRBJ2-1	CASSFFRDSYNEQFF	TGTGCCAGCAGCTTCTTCCGGGACTCTTACAATGAGCAGTTCTTC
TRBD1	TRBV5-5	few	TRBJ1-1	CASSLDRGQGPNTEAFF	TGTGCCAGCAGCTTGGATAGGGGGCAGGGGCCGAACACTGAAGCTTTCTTT
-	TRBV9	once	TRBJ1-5	CASSPLPSNQPQHF	TGTGCCAGCAGCCCCCTCCCTAGCAATCAGCCCCAGCATTTT